The clone carrying this TCR beta chain was picked up many times. The sample comes from a study of regulatory T cells in long-lasting Graves disease. Time point here: newly diagnosed GD, antithyroid drugs for less than 3 months. PBMCs were the source of the RNA used for TCR sequencing. iRepertoire HTBI primers and Arm-PCR of CDR3 regions built TCR beta libraries. TCRdb re-called the multiplex PCR reads through MiXCR, storing one row per CDR3 protein. The sample carries approximately 490,000 distinct CDR3 sequences, around 15% recorded once. These same data were also listed under a study on T cells in Graves' hyperthyroidism and ophthalmopathy. That publication notes: In the blood, most expanded thyroid clonotypes above 0.001 appeared as well.

The material sequenced was peripheral blood mononuclear cells (PBMCs), taken at new diagnosis, from a patient treated with antithyroid drugs. The TCR comes from a middle-aged man with Graves disease.

This CDR3 reads CASSLMGRDNEQFF. The DNA for the CDR3 is TGTGCCAGCAGCTTAATGGGTAGAGACAATGAGCAGTTCTTC. The rearrangement uses TRBV11-1 and TRBJ2-1; no clear D. The CDR3 length is 14 residues. V was clipped by 2 bases and J by 5 bases, with 10 bases between them. Germline V lookup: CDR1 SGHAT, CDR2 FQDESV (reference sequence). The whole variable domain, filled in from reference TRBV11-1 and TRBJ2-1, reads EAEVAQSPRYKITEKSQAVAFWCDPISGHATLYWYRQILGQGPELLVQFQDESVVDDSQLPKDRFSAERLKGVDSTLKIQPAELGDSAMYLCASSLMGRDNEQFFGPGTRLTVL.